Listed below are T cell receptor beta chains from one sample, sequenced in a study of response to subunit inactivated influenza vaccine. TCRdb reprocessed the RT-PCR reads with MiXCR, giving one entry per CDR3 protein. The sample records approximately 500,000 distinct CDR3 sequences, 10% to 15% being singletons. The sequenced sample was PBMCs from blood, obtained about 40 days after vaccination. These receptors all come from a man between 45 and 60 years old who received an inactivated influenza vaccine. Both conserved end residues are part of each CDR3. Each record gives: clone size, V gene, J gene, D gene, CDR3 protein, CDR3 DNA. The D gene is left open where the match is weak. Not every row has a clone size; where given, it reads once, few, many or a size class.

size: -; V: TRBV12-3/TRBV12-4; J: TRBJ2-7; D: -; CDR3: CASSFGPHEQYF; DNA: TGTGCCAGCAGTTTCGGACCCCACGAGCAGTACTTC
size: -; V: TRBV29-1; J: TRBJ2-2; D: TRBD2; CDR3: CSAKGLTNTGELFF; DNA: TGCAGCGCCAAGGGACTAACGAACACCGGGGAGCTGTTTTTT
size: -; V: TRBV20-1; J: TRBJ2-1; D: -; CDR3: CSARVDTASHEQFF; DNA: TGCAGTGCTAGAGTAGATACGGCATCCCATGAGCAGTTCTTC
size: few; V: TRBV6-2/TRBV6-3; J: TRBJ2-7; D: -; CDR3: CASSGDTRYSYEQYF; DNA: TGTGCCAGCAGTGGGGACACAAGGTATTCCTACGAGCAGTACTTC
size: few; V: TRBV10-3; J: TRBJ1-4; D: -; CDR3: CAISENGGSNEKLFF; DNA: TGTGCCATCAGTGAGAATGGGGGTTCTAATGAAAAACTGTTTTTT
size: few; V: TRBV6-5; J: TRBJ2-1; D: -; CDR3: CASSYWGFGRGSYNEQFF; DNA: TGTGCCAGCAGTTACTGGGGCTTCGGTAGGGGCTCCTACAATGAGCAGTTCTTC
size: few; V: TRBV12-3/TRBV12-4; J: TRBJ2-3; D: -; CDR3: CASSPWTTDTQYF; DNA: TGTGCCAGCAGCCCCTGGACCACAGATACGCAGTATTTT
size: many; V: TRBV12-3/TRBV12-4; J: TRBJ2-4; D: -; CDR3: CASNEGVLNIQYF; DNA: TGTGCCAGCAACGAAGGGGTTTTAAACATTCAGTACTTC
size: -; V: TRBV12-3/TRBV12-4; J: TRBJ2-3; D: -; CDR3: CASSFIQKPSTDTQYF; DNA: TGTGCCAGCAGTTTCATACAGAAACCTAGCACAGATACGCAGTATTTT
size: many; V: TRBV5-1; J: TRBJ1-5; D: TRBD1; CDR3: CASRGQDNQPQHF; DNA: TGCGCCAGCAGAGGACAGGATAATCAGCCCCAGCATTTT
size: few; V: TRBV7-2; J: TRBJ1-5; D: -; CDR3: CASSLVQGRGQPQHF; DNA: TGTGCCAGCAGCTTGGTCCAGGGGCGAGGTCAGCCCCAGCATTTT
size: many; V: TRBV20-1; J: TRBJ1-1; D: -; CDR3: CSARDLRVNTEAFF; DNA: TGCAGTGCTAGAGATCTCCGGGTGAACACTGAAGCTTTCTTT
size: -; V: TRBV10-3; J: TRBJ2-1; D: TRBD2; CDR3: CAISAREGDEQFF; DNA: TGTGCCATCAGTGCGAGGGAGGGTGACGAGCAGTTCTTC
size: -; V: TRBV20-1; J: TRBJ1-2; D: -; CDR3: CSARTKDYGYTF; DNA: TGCAGTGCTAGGACCAAGGACTATGGCTACACCTTC
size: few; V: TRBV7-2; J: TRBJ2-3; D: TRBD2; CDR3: CASSPLSGGPTDTQYF; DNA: TGTGCCAGCAGCCCCCTTAGCGGGGGGCCCACAGATACGCAGTATTTT
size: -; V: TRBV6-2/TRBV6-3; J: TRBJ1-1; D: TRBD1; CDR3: CASSLSGTGVLAEAFF; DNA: TGTGCCAGCAGTCTCTCCGGGACAGGGGTTTTGGCTGAAGCTTTCTTT
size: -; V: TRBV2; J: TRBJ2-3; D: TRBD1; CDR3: CASCPWTGDSFSTDTQYF; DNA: TGTGCCAGCTGCCCCTGGACAGGAGACTCGTTTTCCACAGATACGCAGTATTTT
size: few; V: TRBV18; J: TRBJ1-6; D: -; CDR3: CASSPLKGGSSYNSPLHF; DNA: TGTGCCAGCTCACCACTGAAGGGAGGAAGCTCCTATAATTCACCCCTCCACTTT
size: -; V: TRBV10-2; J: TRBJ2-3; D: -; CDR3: CASSPTRADTQYF; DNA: TGCGCCAGCAGCCCTACTAGAGCAGATACGCAGTATTTT
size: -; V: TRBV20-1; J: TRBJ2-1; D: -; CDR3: CSARELRGPSYNEQFF; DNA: TGCAGTGCTAGAGAGCTCAGGGGACCCTCCTACAATGAGCAGTTCTTC
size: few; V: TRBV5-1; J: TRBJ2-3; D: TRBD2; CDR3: CASSLEPSGPNPTDTQYF; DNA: TGCGCCAGCAGCTTGGAGCCTAGCGGCCCAAACCCCACAGATACGCAGTATTTT
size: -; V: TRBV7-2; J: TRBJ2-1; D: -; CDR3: CASSLASRSYNEQFF; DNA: TGTGCCAGCAGCTTAGCGTCCCGATCCTACAATGAGCAGTTCTTC
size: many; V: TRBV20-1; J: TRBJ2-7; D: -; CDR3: CSGAGTLYEQYF; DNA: TGCAGTGGTGCCGGGACACTCTACGAGCAGTACTTC
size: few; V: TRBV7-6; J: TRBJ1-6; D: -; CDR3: CASSAAGDNSPLHF; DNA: TGTGCCAGCAGTGCGGCAGGGGATAATTCACCCCTCCACTTT
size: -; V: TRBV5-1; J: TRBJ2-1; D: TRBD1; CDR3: CASRRDRGIFNEQFF; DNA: TGCGCCAGCAGACGGGACAGGGGGATCTTCAATGAGCAGTTCTTC
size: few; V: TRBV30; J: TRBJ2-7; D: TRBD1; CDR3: CAWSRDRGIYEQYF; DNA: TGTGCCTGGAGTCGAGACAGGGGTATCTACGAGCAGTACTTC
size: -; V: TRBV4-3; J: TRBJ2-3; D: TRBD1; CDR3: CASSQAYGGGQGYTDTQYF; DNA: TGCGCCAGCAGCCAAGCTTATGGGGGTGGACAGGGCTACACAGATACGCAGTATTTT
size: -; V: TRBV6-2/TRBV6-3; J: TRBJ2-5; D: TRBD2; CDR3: CASSYLAGGRRRETQYF; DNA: TGTGCCAGCAGTTACCTTGCGGGAGGGAGACGGCGAGAGACCCAGTACTTC
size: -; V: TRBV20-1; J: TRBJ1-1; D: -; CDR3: CSVPDPPGGAFF; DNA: TGCAGTGTTCCCGACCCCCCTGGGGGAGCTTTCTTT
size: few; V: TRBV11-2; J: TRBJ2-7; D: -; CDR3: CASSLGRKAYEQYF; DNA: TGTGCCAGCAGCTTGGGCAGGAAGGCCTACGAGCAGTACTTC
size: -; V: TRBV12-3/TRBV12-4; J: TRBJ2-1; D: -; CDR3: CASSSLGATTSSYNEQFF; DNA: TGTGCCAGCAGTTCCCTAGGGGCAACTACTAGCAGCTACAATGAGCAGTTCTTC
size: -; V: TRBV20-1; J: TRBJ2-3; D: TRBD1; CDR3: CSASYLTRDSLLTDTQYF; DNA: TGCAGTGCTAGTTACCTTACCCGGGACAGCCTTCTCACAGATACGCAGTATTTT
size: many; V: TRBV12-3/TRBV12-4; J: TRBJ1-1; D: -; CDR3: CASPLYGTEAFF; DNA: TGTGCCAGCCCGCTGTACGGGACTGAAGCTTTCTTT
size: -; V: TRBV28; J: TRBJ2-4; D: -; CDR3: CASSPGQLAKNIQYF; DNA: TGTGCCAGCAGCCCAGGACAGCTAGCCAAAAACATTCAGTACTTC
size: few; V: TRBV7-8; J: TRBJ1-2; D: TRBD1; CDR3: CASSLAEDRVGYTF; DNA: TGTGCCAGCAGCTTAGCGGAGGACAGGGTTGGCTACACCTTC
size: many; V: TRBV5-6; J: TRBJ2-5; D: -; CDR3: CASSLILAETQYF; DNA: TGTGCCAGCAGCTTGATTCTAGCTGAGACCCAGTACTTC
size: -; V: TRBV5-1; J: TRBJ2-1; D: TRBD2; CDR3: CASSLAGTSYNEQFF; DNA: TGCGCCAGCAGCTTGGCCGGGACTAGCTACAATGAGCAGTTCTTC
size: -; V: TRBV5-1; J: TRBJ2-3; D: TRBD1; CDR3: CASGTFNRGAPDTQYF; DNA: TGCGCCAGCGGGACTTTCAACAGGGGGGCACCAGATACGCAGTATTTT
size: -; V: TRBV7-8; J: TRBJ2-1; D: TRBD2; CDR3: CASRSLAGSYNEQFF; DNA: TGTGCCAGCCGATCACTAGCGGGCTCCTACAATGAGCAGTTCTTC
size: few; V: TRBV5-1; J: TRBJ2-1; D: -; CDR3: CASSAINNEQFF; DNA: TGCGCCAGCAGCGCGATAAACAATGAGCAGTTCTTC
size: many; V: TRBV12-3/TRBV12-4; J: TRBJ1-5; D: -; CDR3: CASSLTANQPQHF; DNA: TGTGCCAGCAGTTTAACTGCCAATCAGCCCCAGCATTTT
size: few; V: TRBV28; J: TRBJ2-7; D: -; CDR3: CASSLSRDEQYF; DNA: TGTGCCAGCAGTTTATCGAGGGACGAGCAGTACTTC
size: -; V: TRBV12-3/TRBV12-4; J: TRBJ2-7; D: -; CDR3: CASSLEFEGRDYEQYF; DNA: TGTGCCAGCAGTTTAGAATTTGAGGGTAGGGACTACGAGCAGTACTTC
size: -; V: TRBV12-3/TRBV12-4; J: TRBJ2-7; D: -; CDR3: CASSFPGTEQYF; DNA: TGTGCCAGCAGTTTCCCAGGGACCGAGCAGTACTTC
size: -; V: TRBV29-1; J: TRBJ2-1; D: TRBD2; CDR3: CSVDSGMASYNEQFF; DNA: TGCAGCGTTGATAGCGGGATGGCCTCCTACAATGAGCAGTTCTTC
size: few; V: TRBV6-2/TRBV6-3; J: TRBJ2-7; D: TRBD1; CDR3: CATAPGDSGRPQYF; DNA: TGTGCCACCGCACCTGGGGACAGCGGACGACCGCAGTACTTC
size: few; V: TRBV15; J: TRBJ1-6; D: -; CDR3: CATSRENSLLHF; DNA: TGTGCCACCAGCAGAGAGAATTCACTCCTCCACTTT
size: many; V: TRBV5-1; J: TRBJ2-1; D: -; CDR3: CASSLEPANNEQFF; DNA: TGCGCCAGCAGCTTAGAACCAGCCAACAATGAGCAGTTCTTC
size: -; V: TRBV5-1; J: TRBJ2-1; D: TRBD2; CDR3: CASSLRTSGGYLSNNEQFF; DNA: TGCGCCAGCAGCCTACGGACTAGCGGGGGGTATCTCTCCAACAATGAGCAGTTCTTC
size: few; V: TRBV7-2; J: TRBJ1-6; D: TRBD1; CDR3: CASSPGQAGSPLHF; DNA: TGTGCCAGCAGCCCGGGACAGGCGGGGTCACCCCTCCACTTT
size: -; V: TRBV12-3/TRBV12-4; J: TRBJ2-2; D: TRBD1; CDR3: CASSAQGALGGELFF; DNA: TGTGCCAGCAGTGCACAGGGGGCGTTAGGCGGGGAGCTGTTTTTT
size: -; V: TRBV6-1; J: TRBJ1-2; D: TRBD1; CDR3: CASSPRTGGHGYTF; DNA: TGTGCCAGCAGCCCTAGGACAGGGGGCCATGGCTACACCTTC
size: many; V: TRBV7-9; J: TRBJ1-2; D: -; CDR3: CASSLTAANYGYTF; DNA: TGTGCCAGCAGCTTGACAGCAGCTAACTATGGCTACACCTTC
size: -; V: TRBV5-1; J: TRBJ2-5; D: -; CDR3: CASSLEREEETQYF; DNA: TGCGCCAGCAGCTTGGAGAGGGAGGAAGAGACCCAGTACTTC
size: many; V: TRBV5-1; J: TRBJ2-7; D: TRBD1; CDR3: CASSYDRADEQYF; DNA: TGCGCCAGCAGCTACGACAGGGCGGACGAGCAGTACTTC
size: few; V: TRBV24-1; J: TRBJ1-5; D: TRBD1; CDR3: CATSAGTVSSNQPQHF; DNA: TGTGCCACCAGTGCGGGGACAGTGAGTAGCAATCAGCCCCAGCATTTT
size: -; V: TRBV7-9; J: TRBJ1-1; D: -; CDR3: CASSLSWGSNTEAFF; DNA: TGTGCCAGCAGCTTATCTTGGGGTAGTAACACTGAAGCTTTCTTT
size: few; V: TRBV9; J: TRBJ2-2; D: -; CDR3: CASKSDGELFF; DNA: TGTGCCAGCAAAAGCGATGGGGAGCTGTTTTTT